The entry below gives a single T cell receptor beta chain sequence along with its context. Which antigen it targets is not known. No much larger clonotype is one base removed from it; base qualities were not supplied. The data originate from a study of T-cell reconstitution after alpha-beta-depleted transplantation in children (dated by TCRdb to 2015 to 2016). Concerning the study at large: Using TCR repertoire profiling, the study followed T-cell immune reconstitution in a quantitative way in children after TCRalphabeta/CD19-depleted allogeneic hematopoietic cell transplantation. Results the study describes overall, beyond this receptor: Hyperexpanded clone frequencies declined over subsequent months; after one year, T-cell counts and TCRbeta diversity were mostly attributed to newly produced T cells. In some patients, high TCRbeta diversity at day 60 was attributed to recipient T cells and intrathymic progenitors that had survived conditioning. Apparently early alphabetaT-cell count recovery about two months after transplant reportedly relied on only several hundred rapidly expanded clones derived from non-depleted graft cells.

The germline ends are 5 bases apart after V is trimmed by 2 bases and J by 2 bases. The CDR3 covers 13 residues, taking in both the cysteine and the phenylalanine. The read is trimmed to its CDR3 DNA, 39 bases read in frame from base 1. The CDR1 and CDR2 encoded by the germline V gene are SGHTA and FQGNSA. The method behind the library was PCR. The sequencer listed for this sample is Illumina HiSeq 2500. Molecular barcoding was employed in the preparation of TCR libraries, with unique molecular identifiers being used to normalize TCRbeta repertoire quantification. TCRdb reanalyzed the raw reads on its own, using fastp at Q25 for trimming and MiXCR for clone calling, and kept in-frame beta chains. Identical CDR3 protein sequences are pooled into one entry, listed with their most common genes and DNA. The sample table lists about 200,000 distinct CDR3 sequences, approximately 7% of them with a count of one. The top ten hold roughly 6% of the sample.

This specimen's treatment or condition label, interpreted: allogeneic hematopoietic cell transplantation with graft depleted of TCRalphabeta T cells and CD19 B cells. The transplant recipients were children given TCRalphabeta/CD19-depleted allogeneic hematopoietic cell grafts. The clonotype was recovered from a boy between 2 and 10 years old with acute lymphoblastic leukemia, due to receive a stem cell transplant. Rearrangement joined TRBV7-2 to TRBJ2-3; the D gene is unclear. The sample here was PBMCs, taken before TCRalphabeta/CD19-depleted stem cell transplant. CDR3 region: CASSLSITDTQYF. The sequence in DNA is TGTGCCAGCAGCTTATCTATCACAGATACGCAGTATTTT.